This T cell receptor beta chain comes out of a study of blood T cell repertoires in COVID-19. Study background: PBMCs, B-cell-depleted T cells, or T cells were the source of the cDNA or gDNA that made up the material.

Germline assignment: CDR1 MNHEY and CDR2 SMNVEV (reference sequence). The CDR3 spans 15 residues. Between the trimmed V and J ends, which lost 6 bases and 6 bases, there was a span of 18 bases. Some clones are missing from TCRdb's copy, which holds only in-frame ones; the method was immunoSEQ multiplex PCR. The data show roughly 170,000 clones, 86% seen once. V is TRBV27 and J is TRBJ1-5; possibly TRBD1 for D (6 bases). The sequence was collected from a man aged 70 or older with active or convalescent COVID-19. The specimen sequenced was peripheral blood. CDR3 loop: CASRDHTGLGQPQHF. The CDR3 DNA follows: TGTGCCAGCAGGGACCACACAGGGCTCGGTCAGCCCCAGCATTTT.